This TCR beta chain was observed in a study of T cell responses to AZD1222 COVID-19 vaccine. Of note for this clone: Its specificity is unknown.

Study results and caveats: Repertoire sampling was restricted to post-peak T cell response timepoints. Baseline seropositives among AZD1222 recipients totaled only five to seven. Increased Spike-specific TCR breadth and depth were observed after two AZD1222 doses. Across spike, vaccine-associated CD4 TCRs were found, dominant at 160-218 and 743-854.

Only in-frame clones appear in the TCRdb table, and some are missing; sequencing was by immunoSEQ multiplex PCR. The table lists roughly 130,000 clones, more than 85% of them singletons, with 2.5% to 3% in the top ten. Deletions cut 1 base from V and 0 bases from J, with 4 bases between. This CDR3 is 13 amino acids long. The V gene's germline CDR1 is LNHNV and CDR2 YYDKDF (reference sequence). The sequencing here drew on peripheral blood, taken on day 0 of AZD1222 vaccination. This sequence originates from an adult in good health. The genes are TRBV15 and TRBJ2-7; D ambiguous. The DNA of the CDR3 is TGTGCCACCAGCAGAGTCGGCTCCTACGAGCAGTACTTC. Translating it yields CATSRVGSYEQYF.